The 2 T cell receptor beta chains presented below share a single source sample, sequenced in a study of cytomegalovirus exposure and HLA in healthy donors. The primer mix had 60 Vbeta and 13 Jbeta primers. This table comes from immunoSEQ multiplex PCR, and its TCRdb copy is limited to in-frame clones, with some not included. Its clone listing holds around 100,000 clones. The sequencing input was PBMCs. The receptors originated from a man aged 35 to 55 in good health and CMV-seropositive.

The chain links TRBV9 to TRBJ1-1; no clear D gene. The CDR3 consists of 15 residues. Germline V gives CDR1 SGDLS, CDR2 YYNGEE. V lost 4 bases to trimming and J lost 0 bases, with 13 bases between them. In DNA, the CDR3 is TGTGCCAGCAGCCAGGCGCCGGTCCTGAACACTGAAGCTTTCTTT. It translates to CASSQAPVLNTEAFF.

The rearrangement joins TRBV11-2 to TRBJ2-7, with 9 bases matching TRBD1. Trimming took 9 bases from V and 2 from J; bases not matched to a gene: 11. The CDR3 is made up of 15 amino acids. The germline V gene encodes CDR1 SGHAT and CDR2 FQNNGV. CDR3 bases: TGTGCCAGTGGACAGGGGCCCCTCAGCCCCTACGAGCAGTACTTC. Translation: CASGQGPLSPYEQYF.